Listed below are T cell receptor beta chains from one sample, sequenced in a study of beta chain features in type 1 diabetes. Some clones are missing from TCRdb's copy, which holds only in-frame ones; the method was immunoSEQ multiplex PCR. Of around 430,000 clones listed, approximately 31% were seen once; the top ten hold 0.06% to 0.07%. The sequencing sample was made of naive CD4+ T cells from blood. These receptors were collected from a man aged 18 to 29 in good health. The CDR3 runs from the conserved cysteine through the conserved F or W. The D gene is left open where the match is weak. A clone size is listed for some rows: how often the clone was seen (once, few, many), or a class if it is expanded.

cdr3_aa cdr3_nt clone_size d_call j_call v_call
CSVGGGGYEQYF TGCAGCGTTGGAGGGGGGGGCTACGAGCAGTACTTC - - TRBJ2-7 TRBV29-1
CASSPSGGATQETQYF TGTGCCAGCAGCCCTTCCGGGGGGGCTACACAAGAGACCCAGTACTTC - TRBD2 TRBJ2-5 TRBV9
CASRFDPTSYNEQFF TGCGCCAGCAGGTTCGACCCGACTTCCTACAATGAGCAGTTCTTC - - TRBJ2-1 TRBV5-1
CASRARGPGADTQYF TGTGCCAGCAGGGCGAGGGGGCCGGGGGCAGATACGCAGTATTTT - - TRBJ2-3 TRBV2
CASIQLGGGRSQPQHF TGTGCCAGTATTCAACTCGGGGGGGGAAGAAGTCAGCCCCAGCATTTT - - TRBJ1-5 TRBV19
CASSVGTSRSTDTQYF TGTGCCAGCAGCGTAGGGACTAGCAGAAGCACAGATACGCAGTATTTT few TRBD2 TRBJ2-3 TRBV9
CASSARDRGREETQYF TGTGCCAGCAGCGCGCGGGACAGGGGGCGAGAAGAGACCCAGTACTTC - TRBD1 TRBJ2-5 TRBV9
CASSENPGSTDTQYF TGTGCCAGCAGTGAAAACCCCGGTAGCACAGATACGCAGTATTTT few - TRBJ2-3 TRBV2
CASSLSQANYEQYF TGTGCCAGCAGCTTAAGTCAGGCAAACTACGAGCAGTACTTC - - TRBJ2-7 TRBV7-2
CASSQVQGTDQFF TGCGCCAGCAGCCAGGTACAGGGGACAGATCAGTTCTTC few TRBD1 TRBJ2-1 TRBV4-1
CASSLLRVSTDTQYF TGTGCCAGCAGTTTACTCCGGGTGAGCACAGATACGCAGTATTTT few - TRBJ2-3 TRBV28
CATSRDHRGRQETQYF TGTGCCACCAGCAGAGATCACAGGGGGCGTCAAGAGACCCAGTACTTC - TRBD1 TRBJ2-5 TRBV15
CASFLLAGEAQYF TGCGCCAGCTTCCTATTAGCGGGAGAGGCGCAGTATTTT - TRBD2 TRBJ2-3 TRBV5-1
CASLQGGPDEQYF TGTGCCAGCCTCCAGGGCGGGCCGGACGAGCAGTACTTC few - TRBJ2-7 TRBV28
CATSRDRILGYTF TGTGCCACCAGCCGGGACAGGATCCTTGGCTACACCTTC - TRBD1 TRBJ1-2 TRBV15
CASRGSRSQETQYF TGTGCCAGCAGGGGATCGAGGTCGCAAGAGACCCAGTACTTC - - TRBJ2-5 TRBV7-9
CASRAGRKDTQYF TGTGCCAGCAGGGCAGGGCGTAAAGATACGCAGTATTTT - - TRBJ2-3 TRBV6-1
CASSTFGTSLQEEQFF TGTGCCAGCAGTACCTTTGGGACTAGCCTCCAAGAAGAGCAGTTCTTC few TRBD2 TRBJ2-1 TRBV28
CASSKVRTGLIHEQYF TGTGCCAGCAGCAAAGTTAGGACAGGGCTGATCCACGAGCAGTACTTC few - TRBJ2-7 TRBV21-1
CASSFRSRDYGYTF TGTGCCAGCAGCTTCAGAAGTCGGGACTATGGCTACACCTTC few - TRBJ1-2 TRBV7-2
CSVVAGGLETQYF TGCAGCGTTGTTGCAGGGGGCCTGGAGACCCAGTACTTC - TRBD1 TRBJ2-5 TRBV29-1
CAWQDTGELFF TGTGCCTGGCAGGACACCGGGGAGCTGTTTTTT - - TRBJ2-2 TRBV30
CASSTGLHTGELFF TGTGCCAGCAGCACCGGGCTACACACCGGGGAGCTGTTTTTT - - TRBJ2-2 TRBV7-3
CASSPRTGGHGYTF TGTGCCAGCAGCCCCCGCACAGGGGGCCATGGCTACACCTTC few TRBD1 TRBJ1-2 TRBV5-4
CASSPTSLGYTF TGTGCCAGCAGCCCCACCTCTCTGGGCTACACCTTC - - TRBJ1-2 TRBV7-9
CASSQDTDMQFF TGTGCCAGCAGCCAAGATACGGATATGCAGTTCTTC many - TRBJ2-1 TRBV14
CAWPSGANYGYTF TGTGCCTGGCCTTCGGGAGCTAACTATGGCTACACCTTC few - TRBJ1-2 TRBV30
CASRPPGTGMVYEQYF TGTGCCAGCAGGCCGCCCGGGACAGGGATGGTCTACGAGCAGTACTTC - TRBD1 TRBJ2-7 TRBV27
CASSHQAVHEQFF TGTGCCAGCAGTCACCAGGCAGTCCATGAGCAGTTCTTC few - TRBJ2-1 TRBV11-2
CAINSGTYEQYF TGTGCCATCAATTCCGGAACCTACGAGCAGTACTTC few - TRBJ2-7 TRBV10-3
CASSLRDTYEQYF TGTGCCAGCAGCTTGAGGGATACCTACGAGCAGTACTTC - - TRBJ2-7 TRBV7-6